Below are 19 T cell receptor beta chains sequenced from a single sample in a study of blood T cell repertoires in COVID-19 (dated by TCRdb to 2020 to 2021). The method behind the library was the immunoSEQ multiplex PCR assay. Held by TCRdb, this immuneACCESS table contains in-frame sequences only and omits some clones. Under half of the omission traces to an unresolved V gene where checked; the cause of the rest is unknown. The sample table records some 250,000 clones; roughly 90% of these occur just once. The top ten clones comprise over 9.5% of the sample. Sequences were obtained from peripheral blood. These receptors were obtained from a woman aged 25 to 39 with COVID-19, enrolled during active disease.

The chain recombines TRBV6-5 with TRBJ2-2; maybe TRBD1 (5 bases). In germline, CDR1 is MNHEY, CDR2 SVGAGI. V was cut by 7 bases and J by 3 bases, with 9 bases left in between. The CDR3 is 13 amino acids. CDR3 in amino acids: CASKHRYTGELFF. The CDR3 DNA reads TGTGCCAGCAAGCACAGGTACACCGGGGAGCTGTTTTTT.

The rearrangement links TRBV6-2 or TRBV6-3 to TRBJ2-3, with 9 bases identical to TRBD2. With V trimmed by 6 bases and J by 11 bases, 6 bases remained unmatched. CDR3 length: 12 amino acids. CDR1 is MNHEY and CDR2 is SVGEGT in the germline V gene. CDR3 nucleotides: TGTGCCAGCAGCCTAGCGGGGTTGGTGCAGTATTTT. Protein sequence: CASSLAGLVQYF.

As DNA, the CDR3 is TGCGCCAGCAGCTTGGATGGGGGCGGGACCGGGGAGCTGTTTTTT. Its protein product is CASSLDGGGTGELFF. The genes are TRBV5-1 and TRBJ2-2; possibly TRBD1 for D (6 bases). The CDR3 contains 15 residues. With 0 bases removed from V and 5 bases from J, the gap between germline ends came to 11 bases. CDR1 is SGHRS and CDR2 is YFSETQ in the germline V gene.

The CDR3 DNA reads TGTGCCAGTCATAGCGCTAACTATGGCTACACCTTC. Amino acids: CASHSANYGYTF. The V gene is TRBV28, the J gene TRBJ1-2; D call uncertain. The V and J ends lost 9 bases and 0 bases respectively, with 8 bases between them. The CDR3 consists of 12 residues. The germline CDR1 and CDR2 sequences are MDHEN and SYDVKM.

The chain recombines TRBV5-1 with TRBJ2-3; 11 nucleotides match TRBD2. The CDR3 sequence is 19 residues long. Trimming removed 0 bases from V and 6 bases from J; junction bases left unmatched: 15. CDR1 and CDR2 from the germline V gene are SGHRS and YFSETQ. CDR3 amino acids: CASSLAGISGGARWDTQYF. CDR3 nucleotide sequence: TGCGCCAGCAGCTTGGCCGGGATTAGCGGGGGGGCCCGGTGGGATACGCAGTATTTT.

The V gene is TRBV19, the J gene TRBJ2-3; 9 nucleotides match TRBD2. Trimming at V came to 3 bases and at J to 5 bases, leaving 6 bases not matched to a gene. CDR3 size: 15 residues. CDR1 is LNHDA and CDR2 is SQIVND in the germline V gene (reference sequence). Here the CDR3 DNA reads TGTGCCAGTAGTATCCCTAGCGGGGCGCTAGATACGCAGTATTTT. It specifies CASSIPSGALDTQYF.

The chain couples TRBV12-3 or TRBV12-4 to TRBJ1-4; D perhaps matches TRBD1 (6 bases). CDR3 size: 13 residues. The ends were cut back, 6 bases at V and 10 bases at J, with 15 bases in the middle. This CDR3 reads CASSLGQSGKLFF. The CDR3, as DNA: TGTGCCAGCAGCCTAGGACAGTCAGGAAAACTGTTTTTT.

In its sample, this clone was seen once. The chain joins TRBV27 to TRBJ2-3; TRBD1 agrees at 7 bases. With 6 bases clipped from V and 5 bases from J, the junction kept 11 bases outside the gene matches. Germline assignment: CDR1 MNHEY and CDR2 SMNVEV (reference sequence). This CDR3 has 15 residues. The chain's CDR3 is CASSPQGDLIDTQYF. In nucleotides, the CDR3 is TGTGCCAGCAGCCCCCAGGGGGACCTAATAGATACGCAGTATTTT.

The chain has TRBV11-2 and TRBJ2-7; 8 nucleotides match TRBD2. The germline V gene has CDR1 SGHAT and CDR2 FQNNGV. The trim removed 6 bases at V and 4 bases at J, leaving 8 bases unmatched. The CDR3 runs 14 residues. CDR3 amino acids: CASSPSPGGYEQYF. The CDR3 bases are TGTGCCAGCAGTCCGTCCCCGGGAGGGTACGAGCAGTACTTC.

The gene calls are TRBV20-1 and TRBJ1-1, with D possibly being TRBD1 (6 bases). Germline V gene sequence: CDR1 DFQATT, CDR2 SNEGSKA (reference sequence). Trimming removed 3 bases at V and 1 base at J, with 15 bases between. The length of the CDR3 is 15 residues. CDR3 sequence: CSASFGTRKNTEAFF. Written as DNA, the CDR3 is TGCAGTGCTAGTTTTGGGACACGGAAGAACACTGAAGCTTTCTTT.

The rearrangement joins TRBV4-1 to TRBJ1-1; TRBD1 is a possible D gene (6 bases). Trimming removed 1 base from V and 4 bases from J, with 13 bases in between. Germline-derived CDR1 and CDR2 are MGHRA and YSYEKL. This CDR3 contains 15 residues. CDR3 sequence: CASSQVGGGFTEAFF. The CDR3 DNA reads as TGCGCCAGCAGCCAAGTAGGGGGGGGTTTCACTGAAGCTTTCTTT.

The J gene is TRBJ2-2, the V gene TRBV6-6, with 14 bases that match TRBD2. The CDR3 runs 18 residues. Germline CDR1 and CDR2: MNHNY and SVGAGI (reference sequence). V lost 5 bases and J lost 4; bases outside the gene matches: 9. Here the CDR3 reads CASSPGTSGGLFTGELFF. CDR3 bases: TGTGCCAGCAGTCCCGGGACTAGCGGGGGCCTTTTCACCGGGGAGCTGTTTTTT.

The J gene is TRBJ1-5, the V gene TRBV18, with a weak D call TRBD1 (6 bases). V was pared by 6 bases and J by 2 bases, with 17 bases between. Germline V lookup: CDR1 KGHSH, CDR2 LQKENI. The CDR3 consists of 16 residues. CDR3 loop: CASSPAGVGGNQPQHF. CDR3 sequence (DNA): TGTGCCAGCTCGCCGGCAGGGGTCGGGGGCAATCAGCCCCAGCATTTT. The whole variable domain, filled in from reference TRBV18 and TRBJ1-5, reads NAGVMQNPRHLVRRRGQEARLRCSPMKGHSHVYWYRQLPEEGLKFMVYLQKENIIDESGMPKERFSAEFPKEGPSILRIQQVVRGDSAAYFCASSPAGVGGNQPQHFGDGTRLSIL.

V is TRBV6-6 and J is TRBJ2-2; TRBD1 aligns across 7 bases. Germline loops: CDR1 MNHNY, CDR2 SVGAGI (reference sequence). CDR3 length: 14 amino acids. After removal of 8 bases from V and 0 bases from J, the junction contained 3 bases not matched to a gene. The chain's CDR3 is CASGTGANTGELFF. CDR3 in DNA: TGTGCCAGCGGTACAGGGGCGAACACCGGGGAGCTGTTTTTT.

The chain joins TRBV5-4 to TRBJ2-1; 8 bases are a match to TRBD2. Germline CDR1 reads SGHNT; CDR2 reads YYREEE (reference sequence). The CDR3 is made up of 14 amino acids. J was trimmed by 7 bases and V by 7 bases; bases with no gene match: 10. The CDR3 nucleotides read TGTGCCAGCGGGATATACGGGGGGGCAAATGAGCAGTTCTTC. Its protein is CASGIYGGANEQFF.

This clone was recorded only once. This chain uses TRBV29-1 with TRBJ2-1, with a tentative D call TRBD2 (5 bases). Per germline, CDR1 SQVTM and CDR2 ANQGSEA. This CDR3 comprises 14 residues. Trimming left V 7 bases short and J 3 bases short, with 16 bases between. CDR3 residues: CSAPGRGGYNEQFF. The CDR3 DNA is TGCAGCGCCCCGGGAAGAGGAGGCTACAATGAGCAGTTCTTC.

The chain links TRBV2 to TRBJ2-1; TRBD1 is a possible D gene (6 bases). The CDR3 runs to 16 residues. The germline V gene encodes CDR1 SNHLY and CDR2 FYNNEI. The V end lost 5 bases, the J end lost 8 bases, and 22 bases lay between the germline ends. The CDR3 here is CASSSGGQTIQDEQFF. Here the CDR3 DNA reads TGTGCCAGCAGTTCTGGGGGCCAAACAATCCAGGATGAGCAGTTCTTC.

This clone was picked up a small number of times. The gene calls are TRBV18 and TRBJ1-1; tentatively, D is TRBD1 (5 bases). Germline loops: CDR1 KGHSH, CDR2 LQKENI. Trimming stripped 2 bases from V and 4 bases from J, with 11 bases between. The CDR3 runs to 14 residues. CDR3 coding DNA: TGTGCCAGCTCACCAACGAACGGGGGCACTGAAGCTTTCTTT. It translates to CASSPTNGGTEAFF.

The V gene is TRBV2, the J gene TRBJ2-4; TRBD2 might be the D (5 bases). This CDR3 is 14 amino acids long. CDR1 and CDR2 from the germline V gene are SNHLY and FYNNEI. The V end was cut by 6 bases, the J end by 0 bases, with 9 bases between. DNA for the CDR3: TGTGCCAGCAGGGAAACTAGAGCCAAAAACATTCAGTACTTC. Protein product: CASRETRAKNIQYF.